This is a list of T cell receptor beta chains from one sample in a study of T cell responses to AZD1222 COVID-19 vaccine. Sequenced by immunoSEQ multiplex PCR; TCRdb stores in-frame clones only, minus some. The sample holds 150,000 or so clones; roughly nine tenths are singletons and the top ten take about 1.5%. Here the sequenced sample was peripheral blood, taken on day 0 of AZD1222 vaccination. The receptors were gathered from an adult in good health. The CDR3 runs from the conserved cysteine through the conserved F or W. Each record gives: V gene, clone size, J gene, D gene, CDR3 DNA, CDR3 protein. D genes are given only for firm matches. Clone size is shown for a subset of rows, as once, few, many or a class of expanded clone.

>TRBV7-2|few|TRBJ1-4|-
TGTGCCAGCAGCCCCCCGAACGAAAAACTGTTTTTT
CASSPPNEKLFF
>TRBV9|once|TRBJ1-1|-
TGTGCCAGCAGCGCCCGGGGTCAGGGGAGTGAAGCTTTCTTT
CASSARGQGSEAFF
>TRBV4-1|once|TRBJ1-6|TRBD1
TGCGCCAGCAGCCAAGGACAGGGGGTCTATAATTCACCCCTCCACTTT
CASSQGQGVYNSPLHF
>TRBV4-1|-|TRBJ1-6|-
TGCGCCAGCAGCCAAGATCCCGGGACCTCACCCCTCCACTTT
CASSQDPGTSPLHF
>TRBV6-1|-|TRBJ1-2|-
TGTGCCAGCAGTGAAGGAGGCAGCCTCTATGGCTACACCTTC
CASSEGGSLYGYTF
>TRBV7-3|-|TRBJ2-1|TRBD1
TGTGCCAGCAGTCAAAAGCCGGGACAGGGGGTTAGGGAGCAGTTCTTC
CASSQKPGQGVREQFF
>TRBV6-2/TRBV6-3|-|TRBJ1-1|TRBD1
TGTGCCAGCAGTCGGACAGGGGTGAACACTGAAGCTTTCTTT
CASSRTGVNTEAFF
>TRBV28|-|TRBJ2-5|TRBD2
TGTGCCAGCAGTCCGGGACTAGCGGGGGAACAAGAGACCCAGTACTTC
CASSPGLAGEQETQYF
>TRBV5-1|-|TRBJ1-2|TRBD1
TGCGCCAGCAGCTTGGCGACAGGGGGCCGTGAAGGCTACACCTTC
CASSLATGGREGYTF
>TRBV5-4|-|TRBJ2-1|TRBD1
TGTGCCAGCAGCCCGGGGACAGGGTGGGGGCGCGTCAATGAGCAGTTCTTC
CASSPGTGWGRVNEQFF
>TRBV9|-|TRBJ2-1|TRBD2
TGTGCCAGCAGCCCCGGACTAGCGGGACTCAATGAGCAGTTCTTC
CASSPGLAGLNEQFF
>TRBV28|-|TRBJ1-5|-
TGTGCCAGCAGTTTTTTGCATCAGCCCCAGCATTTT
CASSFLHQPQHF
>TRBV2|-|TRBJ1-1|-
TGTGCCAGCAGTGACTCCCCAACCACTGAAGCTTTCTTT
CASSDSPTTEAFF
>TRBV28|many|TRBJ2-3|-
TGTGCCAGCAGTTTCCTAAGCGGCACAGATACGCAGTATTTT
CASSFLSGTDTQYF
>TRBV15|-|TRBJ1-5|TRBD1
TGTGCCACCAGCAGTGGGACAGGGGGTAGCAATCAGCCCCAGCATTTT
CATSSGTGGSNQPQHF
>TRBV3-1/TRBV3-2|few|TRBJ1-2|-
TGTGCCAGCAGCCAAGAGGGGGGAAACTATGGCTACACCTTC
CASSQEGGNYGYTF
>TRBV6-2/TRBV6-3|once|TRBJ2-7|-
TGTGCCAGCAGTTACTCGATCGGTCTGGAGCAGTACTTC
CASSYSIGLEQYF
>TRBV30|once|TRBJ2-7|TRBD1
TGTGCCTGGATTCCGAACCTCGGGGCAGGGGGCCCGTTTGCGTACTTC
CAWIPNLGAGGPFAYF
>TRBV4-1|few|TRBJ1-2|-
TGCGCCAGCAGCCAAGAGTACAGCCGGTCCTCTGGCTACACCTTC
CASSQEYSRSSGYTF
>TRBV4-3|-|TRBJ2-1|TRBD2
TGCGCCAGCAGCCAAGAAGTCCTAGCGGGAGTATTGAATGAGCAGTTCTTC
CASSQEVLAGVLNEQFF
>TRBV27|-|TRBJ1-2|-
TGTGCCAGCAGTTTATCGTACGGGCGCCGCGTCGGCTATGGCTACACCTTC
CASSLSYGRRVGYGYTF